These 7 T cell receptor beta chains share one sample of origin, sequenced in a study of CD8 T cells in ankylosing spondylitis. Using its own MiXCR run on the 5' RACE reads, TCRdb lists one record per CDR3 protein. The sample lists about 360,000 distinct CDR3 sequences, 20% to 25% occurring once. The sample taken for sequencing was blood, either unsorted or a sorted T cell fraction (not recorded which). The receptors stem from a male donor with ankylosing spondylitis or in good health (not recorded which).

This chain links TRBV12-3 or TRBV12-4 with TRBJ2-5; 11 bases match TRBD2. The V and J ends lost 7 bases and 1 base, in that order; junction bases with no gene match: 8. The CDR3 has 16 residues. For the CDR3, the DNA is TGTGCCAGCAAATGGGCTAGCGGGGGGTTCCAAGAGACCCAGTACTTC. Protein sequence: CASKWASGGFQETQYF.

This chain uses TRBV29-1 with TRBJ1-2; possibly TRBD1 for D (6 bases). Germline CDR1 and CDR2: SQVTM and ANQGSEA. V was clipped by 6 bases and J by 1 base, with 9 bases between them. The CDR3 runs to 12 residues. The CDR3 region has the DNA TGCAGCGTACAGGACAGTAACTATGGCTACACCTTC. Protein sequence: CSVQDSNYGYTF.

The V gene is TRBV29-1, the J gene TRBJ1-1; D not certain. CDR1 and CDR2 (germline): SQVTM, ANQGSEA. V lost 5 bases to trimming and J lost 5 bases, with 9 bases between them. The CDR3 loop spans 11 amino acids. Written as DNA, the CDR3 is TGCAGCGTTACCCAACCAACTGAAGCTTTCTTT. As protein: CSVTQPTEAFF.

There are a few counts of this clonotype. The chain recombines TRBV20-1 with TRBJ2-1; TRBD2 matches at 14 bases. The CDR3 spans 14 residues. CDR1 is DFQATT and CDR2 is SNEGSKA in the germline V gene (reference sequence). The junction had 4 bases not matched to a gene; V was cut back by 6 bases and J by 6 bases. The CDR3 protein is CSARLAGGSNEQFF. DNA of the CDR3: TGCAGTGCCAGACTAGCGGGGGGGAGCAATGAGCAGTTCTTC.

The rearrangement joins TRBV29-1 to TRBJ2-5, with a weak D call TRBD2 (6 bases). Trimming pared 4 bases from V and 3 bases from J, leaving 27 bases between. CDR1 and CDR2 (germline): SQVTM, ANQGSEA. The CDR3 contains 18 residues. CDR3 nucleotide sequence: TGCAGCGTTGTATCCGCGGGACGGCCACCGCGTCATAAAGAGACCCAGTACTTC. Its translation: CSVVSAGRPPRHKETQYF.

This rearrangement joins TRBV29-1 to TRBJ2-7; tentative D call: TRBD2 (5 bases). The CDR3 sequence is 14 residues long. V dropped 7 bases and J dropped 3 bases, with 19 bases sitting between them. Germline V gene sequence: CDR1 SQVTM, CDR2 ANQGSEA. This chain's CDR3 is CSASGMGRYYEQYF. The CDR3 DNA follows: TGCAGCGCCTCGGGGATGGGCCGTTACTACGAGCAGTACTTC.

The chain employs TRBV20-1 and TRBJ2-1, with 8 bases identical to TRBD1. J lost 7 bases, V lost 8 bases, and 13 bases had no gene match. This CDR3 contains 14 residues. Germline V CDR1 and CDR2: DFQATT, SNEGSKA (reference sequence). The CDR3 DNA sequence: TGCAGTCCACAGGGGGGTCCAAAGCTGAATGAGCAGTTCTTC. Protein: CSPQGGPKLNEQFF.